One and the same sample provided the 24 T cell receptor beta chains below, sequenced in a study of T cells in women clearing cervical HPV infection. Data came from immunoSEQ multiplex PCR; TCRdb stores just in-frame clones and leaves some out. This sample's clone table lists 30,000 to 45,000 clones. The sample was blood buffy coat. The receptor set was obtained from a woman aged 18-70 years with a cervical HPV16 infection that either progressed to CIN3+ or cleared (not recorded which).

As to this clone: The read ends 3 residues early relative to the CDR3; the germline J gene fills the gap. The genes are TRBV7-6 and TRBJ2-3; 12 positions match TRBD2. Trimming at V came to 4 bases and at J to 4 bases, leaving 9 bases not matched to a gene. Germline loops: CDR1 SGHVS, CDR2 FNYEAQ. The CDR3 sequence is 17 residues long. The DNA read from the CDR3 is TGTGCCAGCAGCTCCCTTCGACTAGCGGGAGTTGCAGATACG. This encodes CASSSLRLAGVADT. The full CDR3 reads CASSSLRLAGVADTQYF.

On this clone: The read is 3 residues too short to cover the CDR3 end, so that end is filled in from the germline J gene. The rearrangement links TRBV7-2 to TRBJ2-1; D gene uncertain. In germline, CDR1 is SGHTA, CDR2 FQGNSA. The CDR3 has 15 residues. Trimming took 0 bases from V and 7 from J, leaving 13 bases between them. The CDR3 DNA, read in part, is TGTGCCAGCAGCTTAGCCCCGAACTTAATGAATGAG. This codes for CASSLAPNLMNE. The whole CDR3 reads CASSLAPNLMNEQFF.

About this clone itself: The read comes to an end 3 residues before the CDR3 does, leaving the germline J gene to fill in the end. V is TRBV30 and J is TRBJ2-1; TRBD2 is a possible D gene (6 bases). The V gene lost 3 bases and the J gene lost 2 bases, with 11 bases spanning the gap. This CDR3 is built from 14 residues. In germline, CDR1 is GTSNPN, CDR2 SVGIG (reference sequence). The part of the CDR3 DNA that was read is TGTGCCTGGAGGGCAGCGGGTACCTACAATGAG. It codes for CAWRAAGTYNE. The CDR3 as a whole reads CAWRAAGTYNEQFF.

Comments on this clone: An end of the junction does not agree with germline; a read error may underlie this. Sequencing ends 3 residues short of the CDR3 end; the germline J gene provides the rest. Other DNA sequences in this sample translate to the same CDR3. The rearrangement joins TRBV19 to TRBJ1-3; TRBD1 might be the D (6 bases). Germline assignment: CDR1 LNHDA and CDR2 SQIVND (reference sequence). The CDR3 is 15 amino acids. CDR3 sequence reads: CASSKGEGRSNTIYF. CDR3 bases read: TGTGCCAGTTCCAAGGGGGAGGGACGATCGAACACG.

Of note for this clone: Coverage ceases 3 residues before the CDR3 finishes, and the germline J gene fills in the end. This chain links TRBV10-1 with TRBJ1-2; 10 bases agree with TRBD1. J lost 6 bases, V lost 8 bases, and 0 bases had no gene match. The CDR3 loop spans 11 amino acids. Germline V CDR1 and CDR2: WNHNN, SYGVQD (reference sequence). The CDR3 here is CASGQGDGYTF. The sequenced part of the CDR3 DNA is TGCGCCAGCGGACAGGGGGATGGC.

To note about this clone: Sequencing ends 3 residues short of the CDR3 end; the germline J gene provides the rest. The chain combines TRBV20-1 with TRBJ1-2, with D perhaps matching TRBD1 (6 bases). V was clipped by 5 bases and J by 4 bases, with 17 bases between them. Germline V gene lookup returns CDR1 DFQATT and CDR2 SNEGSKA (reference sequence). The CDR3 is 14 amino acids. The sequenced CDR3 bases are TGCAGTGCTCCCGGAGGAGGGGGAGGCTATGGC. Translated: CSAPGGGGGYG. The whole CDR3 protein is CSAPGGGGGYGYTF.

To note about this clone: Read sequence stops 3 residues before the CDR3 end, and the germline J gene provides the missing end. The gene calls are TRBV5-1 and TRBJ2-3, with D possibly TRBD2 on 6 matching bases. The CDR3 length is 15 residues. Germline lookup yields CDR1 SGHRS and CDR2 YFSETQ. The V end lost 4 bases, the J end lost 4 bases, and 16 bases lay between the germline ends. The CDR3 here is CASSMVGGVADTQYF. CDR3 bases read: TGCGCCAGCAGCATGGTGGGGGGTGTCGCAGATACG.

A note on this clone: The observed sequence ends 3 residues before the CDR3 terminus, with the missing tail filled in from the germline J gene. This chain connects TRBV5-6 to TRBJ1-2; no firm D call. V was cut by 3 bases and J by 6 bases, with 12 bases left in between. The CDR3 loop spans 13 amino acids. Germline V gene data show CDR1 as SGHDT and CDR2 as YYEEEE. The part of the CDR3 DNA that was read is TGTGCCAGCAGCTCCCGGGGAGGGAATGGC. Encoded protein: CASSSRGGNG. The whole CDR3 reads CASSSRGGNGYTF. Complete variable domain (other parts from reference TRBV5-6 and TRBJ1-2): DAGVTQSPTHLIKTRGQQVTLRCSPKSGHDTVSWYQQALGQGPQFIFQYYEEEERQRGNFPDRFSGHQFPNYSSELNVNALLLGDSALYLCASSSRGGNGYTFGSGTRLTVV.

Regarding this clone: The DNA ends 3 residues before the CDR3 does, and the rest of the CDR3 is filled in from the germline J gene. The V gene is TRBV28, the J gene TRBJ2-7; 8 bases map to TRBD2. V gave up 5 bases and J gave up 4 bases; unmatched junction bases: 4. Per the germline V gene, CDR1 is MDHEN and CDR2 is SYDVKM. CDR3 length equals 13 residues. CDR3 bases read: TGTGCCAGCAGTACCCAGCGGGGGTACGAG. It specifies CASSTQRGYE. The full CDR3 protein reads CASSTQRGYEQYF.

The CDR3 is CASSPGQGPLEQYF. CDR3 DNA (partial): TGTGCCAGTAGCCCCGGACAGGGGCCTCTCGAG. V and J are TRBV19 and TRBJ2-7; 9 nucleotides agree with TRBD1. Sequencing ends 3 residues short of the CDR3 end; the germline J gene provides the rest. The V gene end was trimmed by 6 bases and the J gene end by 6 bases; junction bases not matched to a gene: 9. Germline CDR1 is LNHDA and CDR2 is SQIVND (reference sequence). The CDR3 contains 14 residues.

Comments on this clone: Read data end 3 residues before the CDR3 end; the end is taken from the germline J gene. The chain carries TRBV20-1 and TRBJ2-1, with TRBD2 identical over 10 bases. Germline values: CDR1 DFQATT, CDR2 SNEGSKA (reference sequence). Trimming at V came to 6 bases and at J to 6 bases, leaving 8 bases not matched to a gene. The CDR3 has 14 residues. This chain's CDR3 is CSAALAGIGNEQFF. The CDR3 bases that were read are TGCAGTGCCGCACTAGCGGGAATCGGCAATGAG.

A note on this clone: The read is 3 residues too short to cover the CDR3 end, so that end is filled in from the germline J gene. V and J are TRBV5-4 and TRBJ2-2, with TRBD1 matching 7 bases. From germline, CDR1 is SGHNT and CDR2 YYREEE (reference sequence). The CDR3 is 15 residues long. The V and J ends lost 6 bases and 8 bases, in that order; junction bases with no gene match: 13. The DNA read from the CDR3 is TGTGCCAGCACCTCGGACAGGAGAGCAGGAGGGGAG. The encoded protein is CASTSDRRAGGE. The CDR3, in full, reads CASTSDRRAGGELFF. The entire variable domain, with the rest obtained from reference TRBV5-4 and TRBJ2-2, is as follows: ETGVTQSPTHLIKTRGQQVTLRCSSQSGHNTVSWYQQALGQGPQFIFQYYREEENGRGNFPPRFSGLQFPNYSSELNVNALELDDSALYLCASTSDRRAGGELFFGEGSRLTVL.

For this clone: The read is 3 residues too short to cover the CDR3 end, so that end is filled in from the germline J gene. The chain employs TRBV7-9 and TRBJ1-6, with unresolved D. With 3 bases removed from V and 5 bases from J, the gap between germline ends came to 8 bases. Germline values: CDR1 SEHNR, CDR2 FQNEAQ (reference sequence). This CDR3 is built from 14 residues. CDR3 bases read: TGTGCCAGCAGCTTGATACAAGATAATTCACCC. Amino acid sequence: CASSLIQDNSP. The full CDR3 protein is CASSLIQDNSPLHF.

Comment on this clone: The sequenced fragment ends 3 residues before the CDR3 boundary, so the rest is inferred from the germline J gene. This chain joins TRBV19 and TRBJ1-2; a possible D gene is TRBD1 (5 bases). The length of the CDR3 is 12 residues. Germline CDR1 is LNHDA and CDR2 is SQIVND (reference sequence). Trimming removed 8 bases at V and 4 bases at J, with 11 bases between. CDR3 sequence reads: CASGEGSYGYTF. The DNA read from the CDR3 is TGTGCCAGTGGGGAGGGGTCCTATGGC.

Concerning this clone: The CDR3 end is not reached by the read, which stops 3 residues before it; the germline J gene fills it in. The V gene is TRBV12-3 or TRBV12-4, the J gene TRBJ2-3; D gene unclear. Trimming cost V 5 bases and J 2 bases, with 14 bases left between them. The CDR3 runs 15 residues. Here the CDR3 reads CASSKGPENTDTQYF. Partial CDR3 DNA: TGTGCCAGCAGTAAGGGCCCGGAGAACACAGATACG.

On this clone: The CDR3 end falls 3 residues outside the read, so it is completed with the germline J gene. The chain uses TRBV7-2 and TRBJ2-3; TRBD2 aligns across 8 bases. Per germline, CDR1 SGHTA and CDR2 FQGNSA. The ends lost 5 bases at V and 2 bases at J; junction bases unmatched: 6. The CDR3 has 15 residues. CDR3 DNA (partial): TGTGCCAGCAGCCGAACTAGCGGCTTCACAGATACG. Encoded protein: CASSRTSGFTDT. From start to end, the CDR3 is CASSRTSGFTDTQYF.

Partial CDR3 DNA: TGTGCCAGTGGAGAAGCGGGAGGGCCAGAGACC. Protein: CASGEAGGPET. The full CDR3 protein reads CASGEAGGPETQYF. The chain joins TRBV19 to TRBJ2-5; 10 nucleotides agree with TRBD2. With the read ending 3 residues before the CDR3 end, the germline J gene is used to fill in that end. V lost 8 bases to trimming and J lost 4 bases; unmatched junction nucleotides: 7. The germline gives CDR1 LNHDA, CDR2 SQIVND (reference sequence). The CDR3 loop spans 14 amino acids.

In the case of this clone: Coverage ceases 3 residues before the CDR3 finishes, and the germline J gene fills in the end. V and J are TRBV7-2 and TRBJ2-2; 10 nucleotides line up with TRBD1. This CDR3 contains 15 residues. Germline CDR1 reads SGHTA; CDR2 reads FQGNSA. J gave up 5 bases and V 6 bases, and 6 bases lay outside the gene matches. Partial CDR3 DNA: TGTGCCAGCAGATCGAGGACAGGGGGAACCGGGGAG. Amino acid sequence: CASRSRTGGTGE. The entire CDR3 protein is CASRSRTGGTGELFF.

Notes on this clone: With the read ending 3 residues before the CDR3 end, the germline J gene is used to fill in that end. This sequence joins TRBV11-2 and TRBJ1-4; D not certain. The CDR3 extends over 14 amino acids. Trimming left V 3 bases short and J 4 bases short, with 9 bases between. CDR1 and CDR2 from the germline V gene are SGHAT and FQNNGV. The part of the CDR3 DNA that was read is TGTGCCAGCAGCTTGAGGAGCGATAATGAAAAA. It specifies CASSLRSDNEK. The whole CDR3 reads CASSLRSDNEKLFF.

Of note for this clone: The read terminates 3 residues before the CDR3 end, so the remaining end is supplied by the germline J gene. The rearrangement links TRBV6-4 to TRBJ2-2; 13 positions agree with TRBD2. The V gene's germline CDR1 is MRHNA and CDR2 SNTAGT. V lost 3 bases and J lost 6; bases outside the gene matches: 1. The CDR3 sequence is 15 residues long. CDR3 sequence: CASSELAGGPGELFF. Partial CDR3 DNA: TGTGCCAGCAGTGAACTAGCGGGAGGGCCCGGGGAG.

Comments on this clone: The read ends 3 residues shy of where the CDR3 ends; the end is completed using the germline J gene. The genes are TRBV6-2 or TRBV6-3 and TRBJ2-1, with D tentatively TRBD2 (6 bases). The CDR3 is made up of 14 amino acids. Looked up from germline, CDR1 is MNHEY and CDR2 is SVGEGT. Trimming removed 2 bases from V and 5 bases from J, with 10 bases in between. The CDR3 region is CASSYGGLNNEQFF. Partial CDR3 DNA: TGTGCCAGCAGTTACGGGGGACTTAACAATGAG.

As for this clone: The CDR3 is cut off 3 residues early in the read; its end comes from the germline J gene. The chain is built from TRBV27 and TRBJ2-1; D may be TRBD1 (6 bases). The CDR3 contains 16 residues. The V gene lost 5 bases and the J gene lost 0 bases, with 14 bases spanning the gap. The germline V gene has CDR1 MNHEY and CDR2 SMNVEV (reference sequence). The CDR3 sequence: CASSPRQVSSYNEQFF. Incomplete CDR3 DNA: TGTGCCAGCAGTCCCAGACAGGTGAGCTCCTACAATGAG.

About this clone itself: The sequenced fragment ends 3 residues before the CDR3 boundary, so the rest is inferred from the germline J gene. The identical CDR3 is also encoded by other nucleotide sequences in the sample. This chain joins TRBV20-1 and TRBJ1-1; D is uncertain. The CDR3 spans 13 residues. Trimming stripped 3 bases from V and 0 bases from J, with 8 bases between. The germline V gene encodes CDR1 DFQATT and CDR2 SNEGSKA (reference sequence). The part of the CDR3 DNA that was read is TGCAGTGCTAGGGACTTTATGAACACTGAA. The encoded protein is CSARDFMNTE. The whole CDR3 protein reads CSARDFMNTEAFF.

Concerning this clone itself: The CDR3 is cut off 3 residues early in the read; its end comes from the germline J gene. The genes are TRBV19 and TRBJ1-5; possibly TRBD1 for D (5 bases). CDR1 is LNHDA and CDR2 is SQIVND in the germline V gene (reference sequence). The germline V and J ends were trimmed by 1 base and 7 bases, with 17 bases remaining between them. CDR3 length: 16 amino acids. The covered CDR3 bases are TGTGCCAGTAGTATAGTCTCGGGGGGGAACGGGCAGCCC. Protein sequence: CASSIVSGGNGQP. In full, the CDR3 reads CASSIVSGGNGQPQHF.